This is a list of T cell receptor beta chains from one sample in a study of regulatory T cells in long-lasting Graves disease. MiXCR, applied by TCRdb to the multiplex PCR reads, yields one record per CDR3 protein. The sample records hundreds of thousands of distinct CDR3 sequences, approximately 15% being singletons. This sample also appeared in a second study, on T cells in Graves' hyperthyroidism and ophthalmopathy.

The specimen was peripheral blood mononuclear cells (PBMCs), collected at new diagnosis, from a patient treated with antithyroid drugs. These receptors were collected from a man aged 40-49 years with Graves disease. The CDR3 runs from the conserved cysteine through the conserved F or W. D genes are given only for firm matches. Clone size appears in some rows only: once, few, many, or a class for an expanded clone.

DNA	CDR3	V	J	D	size
TGTGCCACCCGGGGACAGGGGGCCCGTAATTCACCCCTCCACTTT	CATRGQGARNSPLHF	TRBV10-3	TRBJ1-6	TRBD1	few
TGTGCCAGCAGTTTATTAGAGTATGGGCATCGGTCCGGGCAGTACTTC	CASSLLEYGHRSGQYF	TRBV28	TRBJ2-7	NA	many
TGTGCCAGCAGTCCTTCAGGGGCGTATGGTGAAGCTTTCTTT	CASSPSGAYGEAFF	TRBV2	TRBJ1-1	NA	many
TGTGCCAGCAGCTTAGGGTTTAACACTGAAGCTTTCTTT	CASSLGFNTEAFF	TRBV7-9	TRBJ1-1	NA	many
TGCAGTGCTAGAGATCCGGGCCGGAGAATTTACGAGCAGTACTTC	CSARDPGRRIYEQYF	TRBV20-1	TRBJ2-7	NA	many
TGTGCCAGCAGTTACCGACCGGACGGCAGATTGAATGAGCAGTTCTTC	CASSYRPDGRLNEQFF	TRBV6-5	TRBJ2-1	NA	many
TGTGCCAGCAGCTTGGGTCCGCAGGGGGAGACCCAGTACTTC	CASSLGPQGETQYF	TRBV5-4	TRBJ2-5	NA	NA
TGTGCCTTAGCTGGGGTGAGCTACACCTTC	CALAGVSYTF	TRBV12-3/TRBV12-4	TRBJ1-2	NA	few
TGTGCCAGCGCACGAGGAGGCATCCAGTACTTC	CASARGGIQYF	TRBV2	TRBJ2-4	NA	NA
TGCAGCGTTTTTGGGGGACAGGGCCCCTACGAGCAGTACTTC	CSVFGGQGPYEQYF	TRBV29-1	TRBJ2-7	TRBD1	many
TGCAGTGCTAGAGTACCGAGCGGGGGGGCCCCCGGGGAGCTGTTTTTT	CSARVPSGGAPGELFF	TRBV20-1	TRBJ2-2	TRBD2	NA
TGTGCCAGCTCACCCCTGGACGGAACAGATACGCAGTATTTT	CASSPLDGTDTQYF	TRBV18	TRBJ2-3	NA	many
TGTGCCAGCAGTCAGGGTAGCGGGGCTTTCTTT	CASSQGSGAFF	TRBV6-2/TRBV6-3	TRBJ1-1	NA	NA
TGTGCCAGCAGCCAAGCAGGGGTGGAGGCTTTCTTT	CASSQAGVEAFF	TRBV3-1	TRBJ1-1	NA	many
TGTGCCAGCAGTTTGACAGTTACCATTCAGTACTTC	CASSLTVTIQYF	TRBV2	TRBJ2-4	NA	many
TGCGCCAGCAGTGAGTCGTCGGGACAGGGCTACGAGCAGTACTTC	CASSESSGQGYEQYF	TRBV10-2	TRBJ2-7	TRBD1	once
TGCAGTGCTAGAGGGGGACAGGGGCCAACCCTCACAGATACGCAGTATTTT	CSARGGQGPTLTDTQYF	TRBV20-1	TRBJ2-3	TRBD1	many
TGTGCCAGCATCCTCGGTGTGGTTGGAAACACCATATATTTT	CASILGVVGNTIYF	TRBV6-1	TRBJ1-3	NA	few
TGCGCCAGCAGCCATGGGACTGGGGGATACACAGATACGCAGTATTTT	CASSHGTGGYTDTQYF	TRBV4-1	TRBJ2-3	NA	many
TGTGCCACCGGCAGGGCTACTAGCGGGGTACGGGAGACCCAGTACTTC	CATGRATSGVRETQYF	TRBV15	TRBJ2-5	TRBD2	few
TGCGCCAGCAGCTCGGGGGCCTCCTCGGGGGCGCACACTGAAGCTTTCTTT	CASSSGASSGAHTEAFF	TRBV5-1	TRBJ1-1	NA	many
TGTGCCAGCAGTTACTGGACTTTGGGGCGCGACACAGATACGCAGTATTTT	CASSYWTLGRDTDTQYF	TRBV6-5	TRBJ2-3	NA	many
TGCAGTGCTTACGACAGGGTCACATCGGCTGAAAAACTGTTTTTT	CSAYDRVTSAEKLFF	TRBV20-1	TRBJ1-4	TRBD1	many
TGTGCCAGCAGCTTGACGACTAGCGGGGACCCCAAAAACATTCAGTACTTC	CASSLTTSGDPKNIQYF	TRBV5-5	TRBJ2-4	TRBD2	NA
TGTGCCAGCAGCGTAGCCTACACAGATACGCAGTATTTT	CASSVAYTDTQYF	TRBV9	TRBJ2-3	NA	many
TGTGCCAGCCGCCTTTTGGGGGGGGCCTACAATGAGCAGTTCTTC	CASRLLGGAYNEQFF	TRBV28	TRBJ2-1	TRBD2	many
TGCAGTGCTAGTCTCCAGACAGATACGCAGTATTTT	CSASLQTDTQYF	TRBV20-1	TRBJ2-3	NA	many
TGTGCCAGCAATCCCCCCCCAGATACGCAGTATTTT	CASNPPPDTQYF	TRBV2	TRBJ2-3	NA	many
TGCGCCAGCAGCCAAGCTCCAAGGACTAGCGGCAACAATGAGCAGTTCTTC	CASSQAPRTSGNNEQFF	TRBV4-1	TRBJ2-1	TRBD2	NA
TGCGCCAGCAGCTTCCTTGAGGGGGGACATTCACCCCTCCACTTT	CASSFLEGGHSPLHF	TRBV5-1	TRBJ1-6	NA	few
TGTGCCACCGCAATGGACACTGAAGCTTTCTTT	CATAMDTEAFF	TRBV15	TRBJ1-1	NA	many
TGTGCCAGCAGCCGGGGGACAGAATCCTACGAGCAGTACTTC	CASSRGTESYEQYF	TRBV11-2	TRBJ2-7	NA	many
TGTGCCAGCAGCCAAGCGCCCCTCAATCAGCCCCAGCATTTT	CASSQAPLNQPQHF	TRBV3-1	TRBJ1-5	NA	NA
TGTGCCAGCAGTGAAGGGCCGGGGGAGCAGTACTTC	CASSEGPGEQYF	TRBV2	TRBJ2-7	NA	many
TGCGCCAGCAGCTCAGGTCGTGGGACAGGGTCCTACGAGCAGTACTTC	CASSSGRGTGSYEQYF	TRBV5-1	TRBJ2-7	TRBD1	many
TGTGCCAGCAGTTTCGGACTAGCGGGGGGAAACACCGGGGAGCTGTTTTTT	CASSFGLAGGNTGELFF	TRBV9	TRBJ2-2	TRBD2	many
TGTGCCAGCACGAGGGGGTACCTCTCCTATAATTCACCCCTCCACTTT	CASTRGYLSYNSPLHF	TRBV6-1	TRBJ1-6	NA	NA
TGTGCCAGCAGCTTGGCCGGAAGGACAGATACGCAGTATTTT	CASSLAGRTDTQYF	TRBV7-2	TRBJ2-3	NA	many
TGTGCCACCAGCCCGGGACACCTCGCGAACACCGGGGAGCTGTTTTTT	CATSPGHLANTGELFF	TRBV15	TRBJ2-2	NA	NA
TGTGCCAGCAGTTTAAGGACAGGGGTCCCCCCAACTAATGAAAAACTGTTTTTT	CASSLRTGVPPTNEKLFF	TRBV28	TRBJ1-4	TRBD1	many
TGTGCCAGCAGTTTCCGGGACAGGGCCAAAGTTGAGCCCCAGCATTTT	CASSFRDRAKVEPQHF	TRBV6-9	TRBJ1-5	TRBD1	many
TGTGCCAGCAGCCACGCCTTGGGGGAGGGGGCCCGAAAACTGTTTTTT	CASSHALGEGARKLFF	TRBV4-2	TRBJ1-4	TRBD1	many
TGTGCCAGTGCGGGGGCTGGGGCCAACGTCCTGACTTTC	CASAGAGANVLTF	TRBV6-2/TRBV6-3	TRBJ2-6	TRBD2	NA
TGTGCCAGCAGTTTGTTCCCCTCTGGGGCCAACGTCCTGACTTTC	CASSLFPSGANVLTF	TRBV12-3/TRBV12-4	TRBJ2-6	NA	many
TGTGCCTGGAGTGGCCCGAGCGGGAGCTACACCGGGGAGCCGTTTTTT	CAWSGPSGSYTGEPFF	TRBV30	TRBJ2-2	TRBD2	NA
TGTGCCAGTAGTCTGGATTGGACAGGGGGCTTCACCGGGGAGCTGTTTTTT	CASSLDWTGGFTGELFF	TRBV19	TRBJ2-2	TRBD1	few
TGCAGCGTCTCTGGGGGGTGGGGAATGGACACTGAAGCTTTCTTT	CSVSGGWGMDTEAFF	TRBV29-1	TRBJ1-1	NA	NA
TGTGCCACCAGCAGAGATAATTCACCCCTCCACTTT	CATSRDNSPLHF	TRBV15	TRBJ1-6	NA	few
TGCAGTGCTAGCGGGAGCGAGGTTCATAATTCACCCCTCTACTTT	CSASGSEVHNSPLYF	TRBV20-1	TRBJ1-6	NA	NA
TGCGCCAGCAGCCAAGAGGGGCCGGTGAACACTGAAGCTTTCTTT	CASSQEGPVNTEAFF	TRBV4-1	TRBJ1-1	NA	many
TGTGCCATCAGTGATTTCAGGGCCAAGGACACTGAAGCTTTCTTT	CAISDFRAKDTEAFF	TRBV10-3	TRBJ1-1	NA	many
TGTGCCAGCAGCCTATCGAGGGGGGGCCCCTACGAGCAGTACTTC	CASSLSRGGPYEQYF	TRBV6-1	TRBJ2-7	NA	NA
TGTGCCAGCAGTTCCCTCAGGGCGAGCTCTGGAAACACCATATATTTT	CASSSLRASSGNTIYF	TRBV28	TRBJ1-3	NA	many
TGTGCCAGCAGTGTGGGGGTAGCGGGGGGTTACGAGCAGTACTTC	CASSVGVAGGYEQYF	TRBV5-5	TRBJ2-7	TRBD2	many
TGTGCCAGCAGCCAACTCCTTTTAGCGGGGGTGGATACGCAGTATTTT	CASSQLLLAGVDTQYF	TRBV4-2	TRBJ2-3	TRBD2	many
TGTGCCAGCAGCGTAGGGCCGACAGGGGGGCGTGAAAAACTGTTTTTT	CASSVGPTGGREKLFF	TRBV9	TRBJ1-4	TRBD1	NA